A selection of T cell receptor beta chains follows, all from one sample in a study of blood T cell repertoires in COVID-19. Method: immunoSEQ multiplex PCR; TCRdb's copy keeps in-frame clones and lacks some. The top ten clones hold around 3.9% of a sample with about 320,000 clones, approximately 91% of them seen once. Material for sequencing was PBMCs or T cells enriched from blood (not recorded which). The receptors were sampled from a woman between 25 and 40 years old who had been exposed to COVID-19. CDR3s include the opening cysteine and the closing phenylalanine or tryptophan. The D gene is left open where the match is weak. Not all rows give a size; the values are once, few, many and, for expanded clones, a class.

D gene	V gene	clone size	J gene	CDR3 DNA	CDR3 protein
-	TRBV19	-	TRBJ2-3	TGTGCCAGTAGTAAAGGAATTCGGAGAGATACGCAGTATTTT	CASSKGIRRDTQYF
-	TRBV18	-	TRBJ2-1	TGTGCCAGCTCACCCAATGCGATAGGACTGAATGAGCAGTTCTTC	CASSPNAIGLNEQFF
-	TRBV5-1	few	TRBJ1-1	TGCGCCAGCAGCTTACAGGGCAGGGACACTGAAGCTTTCTTT	CASSLQGRDTEAFF
TRBD1	TRBV10-3	-	TRBJ1-2	TGTGCCATCAGATATACAGAGACCGGGACAGGGGTGGGCTACACCTTC	CAIRYTETGTGVGYTF
-	TRBV6-6	-	TRBJ1-2	TGTGCCAGCAGTGGGGACATCAACAATGGCTACACCTTC	CASSGDINNGYTF
TRBD2	TRBV7-9	-	TRBJ2-2	TGTGCCACCCGGGGGGGGCGTACCGGGGAGCTGTTTTTT	CATRGGRTGELFF
TRBD2	TRBV9	-	TRBJ2-2	TGTGCCAGCAGCCATTCGGGACTATTCACCGGGGAGCTGTTTTTT	CASSHSGLFTGELFF
TRBD1	TRBV7-9	-	TRBJ1-3	TGTGCCAGCAGCTCGGTCACAGGGGATGGAAACACCATATATTTT	CASSSVTGDGNTIYF
TRBD1	TRBV5-4	-	TRBJ2-2	TGTGCCAGCAGCGATGGACAGGGGGCTTCCGGGGAGCTGTTTTTT	CASSDGQGASGELFF
-	TRBV12-3/TRBV12-4	-	TRBJ1-5	TGTGCCAGCGGAGTCATACGCAATCAGCCCCAGCATTTT	CASGVIRNQPQHF
-	TRBV11-2	-	TRBJ2-1	TGTGCCAGCAGCTTAGACAGGGTGAATGAGCAGTTCTTC	CASSLDRVNEQFF
-	TRBV27	-	TRBJ1-2	TGTGCCAGCAGTCTCCTAGGGGGTTCTGGCTACACCTTC	CASSLLGGSGYTF
TRBD1	TRBV7-8	-	TRBJ1-1	TGTGCCAGCAGCTTAGCTCGGAGAGACAGGGGGGATCGAGGCACTGAAGCTTTCTTT	CASSLARRDRGDRGTEAFF
-	TRBV7-2	-	TRBJ1-4	TGTGCCAGCAGCTCACGACAGGTTAATGAAAAACTGTTTTTT	CASSSRQVNEKLFF
TRBD2	TRBV7-6	-	TRBJ2-2	TGTGCCAGCAGTCTTAGCGGGGCCGGGGAGCTGTTTTTT	CASSLSGAGELFF
-	TRBV12-5	-	TRBJ1-5	TGTGCTAGTGGTTTGGGCGAGTCGGGATATCAGCCCCAGCATTTT	CASGLGESGYQPQHF
TRBD1	TRBV6-5	once	TRBJ1-1	TGTGCCAGCAGTTCCTCACCGGGACAGGGCTACGCTTTCTTT	CASSSSPGQGYAFF
TRBD2	TRBV7-2	-	TRBJ2-1	TGTGCCAGCAGCCTTGGGACTAGCGGGGGTGAGCAGTTCTTC	CASSLGTSGGEQFF
TRBD1	TRBV29-1	-	TRBJ1-2	TGCAGCGTTGACCAGGGGGTGGATGGCTACACCTTC	CSVDQGVDGYTF
TRBD2	TRBV4-2	-	TRBJ2-1	TGTGCCAGCAGCCTTGTGTCAGCGGGGGAGCCTGTTGAGCAGTTCTTC	CASSLVSAGEPVEQFF
TRBD1	TRBV27	-	TRBJ1-2	TGTGCCAGCAGTGAGTACAGGGGTGCCCTTGGCTACACCTTC	CASSEYRGALGYTF
TRBD2	TRBV19	few	TRBJ2-5	TGTGCCAGTAGTCCTCCCGGGGGGAGGTCAGAGACCCAGTACTTC	CASSPPGGRSETQYF
TRBD1	TRBV7-8	-	TRBJ1-4	TGTGCCAGCAGCGTGACAGGGAATGAAAAACTGTTTTTT	CASSVTGNEKLFF
TRBD1	TRBV19	-	TRBJ1-2	TGTGCCTCCGGAGGCCCAACAGGGGCGGGGGGCTACACCTTC	CASGGPTGAGGYTF
TRBD1	TRBV27	-	TRBJ1-1	TGTGCCAGCAGTTTATGGGGACAGGGGAAAGAAGCTTTCTTT	CASSLWGQGKEAFF
-	TRBV9	-	TRBJ1-2	TGTGCCAGCAGCGTGGCAGGCGGGTATGGCTACACCTTC	CASSVAGGYGYTF
-	TRBV5-1	-	TRBJ1-2	TGCGCCAGCAGCTTGGAACAGGGTAGTGGCTACACCTTC	CASSLEQGSGYTF
TRBD1	TRBV6-5	-	TRBJ1-4	TGTGCCAGCAGTCGAGACAGGGGGCGGGAAAAACTGTTTTTT	CASSRDRGREKLFF
-	TRBV5-1	-	TRBJ2-2	TGCGCCAGCAGCATAGGACAGTCGAACACCGGGGAGCTGTTTTTT	CASSIGQSNTGELFF
-	TRBV5-1	few	TRBJ2-3	TGCGCCAGCAGCTCCCGGACATACACAGATACGCAGTATTTT	CASSSRTYTDTQYF
TRBD1	TRBV4-1	-	TRBJ1-2	TGCGCCAGCAGCCAAGTGGGGACAGGGGGAGATGGCTACACCTTC	CASSQVGTGGDGYTF
TRBD1	TRBV9	-	TRBJ2-5	TGTGCCAGCAGCCCCTACGGACAGGAAGAGACCCAGTACTTC	CASSPYGQEETQYF
TRBD1	TRBV5-1	-	TRBJ1-5	TGCGCCAGCAGCCCGGGACAGGGGGCCTATCAGCCCCAGCATTTT	CASSPGQGAYQPQHF
-	TRBV30	-	TRBJ1-5	TGTGCCTGGAGTGCGGGGGGGAATCAGCCCCAGCATTTT	CAWSAGGNQPQHF
TRBD1	TRBV5-6	-	TRBJ2-7	TGTGCCAGCAGCTTGGGGGACAGAGGCGAGCAGTACTTC	CASSLGDRGEQYF
-	TRBV19	few	TRBJ1-3	TGTGCCAGTAGTCTGGAGTTCTCTGGAAACACCATATATTTT	CASSLEFSGNTIYF
TRBD1	TRBV9	few	TRBJ1-2	TGTGCCAGCAGCGTTGGACAGGGGGCGGTCGGCTACACCTTC	CASSVGQGAVGYTF
TRBD1	TRBV4-3	once	TRBJ1-3	TGCGCCAGCAGCCAAGATCGGACAGGAATCTCTGGAAACACCATATATTTT	CASSQDRTGISGNTIYF
TRBD1	TRBV6-5	-	TRBJ1-5	TGTGCCAGCAGTTACTCGGGACAGGGGAATCAGCCCCAGCATTTT	CASSYSGQGNQPQHF
-	TRBV4-1	-	TRBJ1-1	TGCGCCAGCAGCCAAGGAGACAGGCCCCACTGGACTGAAGCTTTCTTT	CASSQGDRPHWTEAFF
-	TRBV6-5	once	TRBJ2-1	TGTGCCAGCAGTCCTCGGGGTGAGCAGTTCTTC	CASSPRGEQFF
-	TRBV6-5	-	TRBJ2-7	TGTGCCAGCAGCCGGCACCCTTTTCAGGGTAACGAGCAGTACTTC	CASSRHPFQGNEQYF
-	TRBV4-2	-	TRBJ2-7	TGTGCCAGCAGCCAAGAGAGGTCCTACGAGCAGTACTTC	CASSQERSYEQYF
TRBD2	TRBV2	-	TRBJ2-3	TGTGCCAGCAGGCGCCTAGCGGGGGTTACAGATACGCAGTATTTT	CASRRLAGVTDTQYF
-	TRBV2	-	TRBJ2-5	TGTGCCAGCAGTGAACGGTCGGAGACCCAGTACTTC	CASSERSETQYF
TRBD1	TRBV4-3	-	TRBJ1-2	TGCGCCAGCAGTAGCCTTCTCGGGACAGGGACTTTCGACTATGGCTACACCTTC	CASSSLLGTGTFDYGYTF
-	TRBV10-3	-	TRBJ1-1	TGTGCCATCAGTGGGGGCATGAACACTGAAGCTTTCTTT	CAISGGMNTEAFF
-	TRBV7-3	-	TRBJ2-3	TGTGCCAGCAGCTTAGACTCGGGTGGCACAGATACGCAGTATTTT	CASSLDSGGTDTQYF
-	TRBV27	-	TRBJ2-5	TGTGCCAGCAGTTCGAGGGCGAGAGAGACCCAGTACTTC	CASSSRARETQYF
-	TRBV25-1	-	TRBJ1-2	TGTGCCAGCAGTAAAGACTTTCTCTATGGCTACACCTTC	CASSKDFLYGYTF
-	TRBV4-1	-	TRBJ2-1	TGCGCCAGCAGCCAAGCCGGGGGGCCTTACAATGAGCAGTTCTTC	CASSQAGGPYNEQFF
-	TRBV10-2	-	TRBJ1-2	TGCGCCAGCGGGGCGGAATTGGGGGGCTACACCTTC	CASGAELGGYTF
-	TRBV4-1	once	TRBJ2-7	TGCGCCAGCAGCCAAGGGGTAGGGGGCTACGAGCAGTACTTC	CASSQGVGGYEQYF
-	TRBV19	-	TRBJ2-7	TGTGCCAGTAGTATAGCCCAGGGCCCCTACGAGCAGTACTTC	CASSIAQGPYEQYF
TRBD2	TRBV3-1/TRBV3-2	-	TRBJ2-7	TGTGCCAGCAGCCACGGAGGGACTACCTACGAGCAGTACTTC	CASSHGGTTYEQYF